Following are 21 T cell receptor beta chains from one sample sequenced in a study of blood T cell repertoires in COVID-19. Profiled with immunoSEQ multiplex PCR; TCRdb holds only in-frame clones, not every one. Of 70,000 to 95,000 clones in the sample, roughly 86% were seen once. Specimen: peripheral blood. The receptors come from a man between 65 and 79 years old with acute or convalescent COVID-19.

The chain has TRBV28 and TRBJ2-7; a possible D gene is TRBD1 (5 bases). V lost 3 bases and J lost 3, with 15 bases in between. The CDR3 covers 15 residues. Per germline, CDR1 MDHEN and CDR2 SYDVKM. The CDR3 is CASSFYRRTNYEQYF. The CDR3 DNA reads TGTGCCAGCAGTTTTTACAGACGGACAAACTACGAGCAGTACTTC.

CDR3 bases: TGTGCCAGCAGCCCACAGCAGCCCCCTAGGGGCATTCAGTACTTC. Translated, it gives CASSPQQPPRGIQYF. The chain carries TRBV5-6 and TRBJ2-4; a weak D match, TRBD1 (5 bases). The CDR3 is 15 amino acids. Looked up from germline, CDR1 is SGHDT and CDR2 is YYEEEE. Deletions cut 4 bases from V and 9 bases from J, with 20 bases between.

In this sample, this clone turned up a few times. This chain links TRBV6-5 with TRBJ1-1, with a tentative D call TRBD1 (6 bases). Trimming took off 6 bases at V and 11 bases at J, with 25 bases between the two ends. CDR1 is MNHEY and CDR2 is SVGAGI in the germline V gene. The CDR3 is 15 amino acids. DNA for the CDR3: TGTGCCAGCAGCTACGACACCGGGACACAAATTCGGGCTTTCTTT. It encodes CASSYDTGTQIRAFF.

The V and J genes are TRBV6-5 and TRBJ1-2, with D possibly matching TRBD1 (5 bases). V shed 2 bases and J shed 4 bases, with 14 bases lying between them. Per the germline V gene, CDR1 is MNHEY and CDR2 is SVGAGI. The length of the CDR3 is 15 residues. The CDR3 region is CASSYLAGHAYGYTF. In DNA, the CDR3 is TGTGCCAGCAGTTACCTTGCGGGGCATGCCTATGGCTACACCTTC.

The genes are TRBV20-1 and TRBJ2-7, with TRBD2 as a possible D gene (5 bases). CDR1 is DFQATT and CDR2 is SNEGSKA in the germline V gene (reference sequence). The CDR3 totals 15 residues. The V end was cut by 3 bases, the J end by 0 bases, with 15 bases between. The CDR3 reads CSASPRTGTSYEQYF. The DNA for the CDR3 is TGCAGTGCTAGTCCGCGGACTGGAACCTCCTACGAGCAGTACTTC.

The chain employs TRBV7-2 and TRBJ1-2; D might be TRBD1 (6 bases). The CDR3 is made up of 14 amino acids. Deletions cut 3 bases from V and 6 bases from J, with 14 bases between. Germline V lookup: CDR1 SGHTA, CDR2 FQGNSA. This CDR3 is CASSFKGGSDGYTF. As DNA, the CDR3 is TGTGCCAGCAGCTTCAAAGGGGGTAGCGATGGCTACACCTTC.

The chain recombines TRBV3-1 (or the pseudogene TRBV3-2) with TRBJ1-1; possible D gene TRBD1, 6 bases. Germline V CDR1 and CDR2: LGHDT, YNNKEL (reference sequence). With 4 bases removed from V and 3 bases from J, the gap between germline ends came to 12 bases. The CDR3 is 14 residues long. In DNA, the CDR3 is TGTGCCAGCAGCCGGATACAGGGTGACACTGAAGCTTTCTTT. Protein product: CASSRIQGDTEAFF.

The CDR3 protein is CASTIRQGVSYEQYF. CDR3 sequence (DNA): TGTGCCAGCACTATACGACAGGGAGTATCCTACGAGCAGTACTTC. The J gene is TRBJ2-7, the V gene TRBV6-5, with 7 nucleotides matching TRBD1. Losses at the gene ends were 7 bases for V and 1 base for J; bases not matched to a gene: 10. Germline lookup yields CDR1 MNHEY and CDR2 SVGAGI. CDR3 size: 15 residues.

This clone has only one observation. The chain carries TRBV18 and TRBJ1-5; TRBD1 matches 7 bases. Germline CDR1 KGHSH, CDR2 LQKENI. This CDR3 has 13 residues. V lost 4 bases to trimming and J lost 5 bases; unmatched junction nucleotides: 2. CDR3 nucleotides: TGTGCCAGCTCACTAACAGGGGATCAGCCCCAGCATTTT. As protein: CASSLTGDQPQHF.

V and J are TRBV28 and TRBJ1-5; 8 positions match TRBD1. Germline V CDR1 and CDR2: MDHEN, SYDVKM. CDR3 length: 14 residues. The V and J ends lost 5 bases and 9 bases, in that order; junction bases with no gene match: 9. Written as DNA, the CDR3 is TGTGCCAGCAGTCCGGGACAGGCCCGTCGGCCCCAGCATTTT. Protein: CASSPGQARRPQHF. Supplemented by reference TRBV28 and TRBJ1-5, the full variable domain reads DVKVTQSSRYLVKRTGEKVFLECVQDMDHENMFWYRQDPGLGLRLIYFSYDVKMKEKGDIPEGYSVSREKKERFSLILESASTNQTSMYLCASSPGQARRPQHFGDGTRLSIL.

The chain is built from TRBV5-4 and TRBJ1-5, with D maybe TRBD1 (6 bases). Trimming removed 4 bases from V and 0 bases from J, with 8 bases in between. The CDR3 loop spans 14 amino acids. CDR1 and CDR2 from the germline V gene are SGHNT and YYREEE (reference sequence). The CDR3 sequence is CASSTDSSNQPQHF. In nucleotides, the CDR3 is TGTGCCAGCAGCACGGACAGTAGCAATCAGCCCCAGCATTTT.

The rearrangement joins TRBV4-3 to TRBJ1-2; 8 bases line up with TRBD1. Germline V gene sequence: CDR1 LGHNA, CDR2 YSLEER. Trimming removed 2 bases from V and 8 bases from J; junction bases left unmatched: 19. The CDR3 totals 18 residues. In DNA form, the CDR3 reads TGCGCCAGCAGCCAAACGACCCCAGGGGGCACGGTTCGTCGAGGCTACACCTTC. Protein product: CASSQTTPGGTVRRGYTF.

This clone occurred once. The rearrangement joins TRBV19 to TRBJ1-1, with a weak D call TRBD1 (6 bases). This CDR3 comprises 16 residues. Germline CDR1 is LNHDA and CDR2 is SQIVND (reference sequence). The V and J ends lost 9 bases and 5 bases respectively, with 25 bases between them. CDR3 nucleotides: TGTGCCAGCACTACAGGGACCTACACTCTTGAGACTGAAGCTTTCTTT. Protein product: CASTTGTYTLETEAFF.

In this sample, this clone turned up once. V gene TRBV28 combines with J gene TRBJ1-5; no reliable D call. V was clipped by 7 bases and J by 7 bases, with 17 bases between them. CDR1 is MDHEN, CDR2 SYDVKM, per germline. The CDR3 runs to 14 residues. CDR3: CASTRVPGRQPQHF. CDR3 coding DNA: TGTGCCAGCACCCGAGTCCCGGGGAGGCAGCCCCAGCATTTT.

The chain combines TRBV19 with TRBJ2-3; a possible D gene is TRBD2 (6 bases). Trimming left V 9 bases short and J 4 bases short, with 20 bases between. Germline V gene lookup returns CDR1 LNHDA and CDR2 SQIVND (reference sequence). The CDR3 is made up of 15 amino acids. The CDR3 DNA is TGTGCCAGCCGCCCCGGAGGGAAGGGCGCAGATACGCAGTATTTT. Translation: CASRPGGKGADTQYF.

The chain couples TRBV10-3 to TRBJ2-1; 9 nucleotides line up with TRBD2. V gave up 4 bases and J gave up 7 bases; unmatched junction bases: 5. The germline CDR1 and CDR2 sequences are ENHRY and SYGVKD. CDR3 length: 14 amino acids. CDR3 nucleotide sequence: TGTGCCATCAGTGCCATCCTAGCGGGGAATGAGCAGTTCTTC. Translating gives CAISAILAGNEQFF.

The rearrangement links TRBV4-3 to TRBJ1-4; D call uncertain. This CDR3 is 16 amino acids long. CDR1 LGHNA and CDR2 YSLEER come from the germline V gene. V was shortened by 0 bases and J by 3 bases, with 11 bases between the two germline ends. CDR3 in DNA: TGCGCCAGCAGCCAAGATCTGGGAGTATCTAATGAAAAACTGTTTTTT. This gives the protein CASSQDLGVSNEKLFF.

This clone is deemed medium-sized. The chain links TRBV6-5 to TRBJ1-4; perhaps TRBD1 as D (6 bases). The CDR3 has 16 residues. Germline lookup yields CDR1 MNHEY and CDR2 SVGAGI. Trimming took 3 bases from V and 8 from J, leaving 19 bases between them. In DNA form, the CDR3 reads TGTGCCAGCAGTTATGGGTCCGGCACAGGGTACGAAAAACTGTTTTTT. It translates to CASSYGSGTGYEKLFF.

This CDR3 is CASSFLDTQYF. The CDR3 DNA sequence: TGTGCCAGCAGCTTTCTGGATACGCAGTATTTT. The V and J genes are TRBV5-5 and TRBJ2-3; D remains unclear. The V end lost 2 bases, the J end lost 6 bases, and 4 bases lay between the germline ends. Germline assignment: CDR1 SGHKS and CDR2 YYEKEE (reference sequence). The CDR3 contains 11 residues.

The V call is TRBV5-4, the J call TRBJ2-2; tentative D call: TRBD2 (6 bases). Trimming took 1 base from V and 1 from J, leaving 11 bases between them. The CDR3 consists of 16 residues. Germline CDR1 and CDR2: SGHNT and YYREEE (reference sequence). The DNA for the CDR3 is TGTGCCAGCAGCTTGAGGGCGGGAAGGAACACCGGGGAGCTGTTTTTT. Its protein is CASSLRAGRNTGELFF.

The table lists this clone with a count of one. V and J are TRBV28 and TRBJ2-7; possible D gene TRBD2, 7 bases. CDR3 length: 14 amino acids. V was clipped by 7 bases and J by 3 bases, with 16 bases between them. Germline V CDR1 and CDR2: MDHEN, SYDVKM. In nucleotides, the CDR3 is TGTGCCAGCACCAACGGGGGGACAATCTACGAGCAGTACTTC. Encoded protein: CASTNGGTIYEQYF. Together with reference TRBV28 and TRBJ2-7, the CDR3 gives the full variable domain: DVKVTQSSRYLVKRTGEKVFLECVQDMDHENMFWYRQDPGLGLRLIYFSYDVKMKEKGDIPEGYSVSREKKERFSLILESASTNQTSMYLCASTNGGTIYEQYFGPGTRLTVT.